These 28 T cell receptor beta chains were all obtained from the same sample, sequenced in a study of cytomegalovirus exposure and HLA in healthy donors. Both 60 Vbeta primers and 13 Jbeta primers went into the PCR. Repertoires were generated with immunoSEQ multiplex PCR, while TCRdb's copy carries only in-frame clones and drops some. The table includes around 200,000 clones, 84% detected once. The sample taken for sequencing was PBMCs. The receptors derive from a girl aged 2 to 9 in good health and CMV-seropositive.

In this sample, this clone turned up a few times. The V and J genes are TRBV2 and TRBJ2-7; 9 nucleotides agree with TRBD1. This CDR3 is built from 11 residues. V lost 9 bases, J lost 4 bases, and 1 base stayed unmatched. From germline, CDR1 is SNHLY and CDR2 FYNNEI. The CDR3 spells CARGTGYEQYF. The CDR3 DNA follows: TGTGCCAGAGGGACAGGGTACGAGCAGTACTTC.

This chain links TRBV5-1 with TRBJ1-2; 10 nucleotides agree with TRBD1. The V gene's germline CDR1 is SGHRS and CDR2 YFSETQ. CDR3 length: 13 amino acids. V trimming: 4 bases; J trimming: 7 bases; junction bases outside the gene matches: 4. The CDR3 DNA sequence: TGCGCCAGCAGCGATAGGGACAGGGGTGGCTACACCTTC. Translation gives CASSDRDRGGYTF.

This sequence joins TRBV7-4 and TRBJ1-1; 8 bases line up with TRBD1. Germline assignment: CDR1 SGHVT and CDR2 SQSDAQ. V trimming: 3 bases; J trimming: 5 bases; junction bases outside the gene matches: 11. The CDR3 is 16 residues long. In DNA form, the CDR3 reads TGTGCCAGCAGCTTGGCAGGCGACAGGGGTTTGACTGAAGCTTTCTTT. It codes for CASSLAGDRGLTEAFF.

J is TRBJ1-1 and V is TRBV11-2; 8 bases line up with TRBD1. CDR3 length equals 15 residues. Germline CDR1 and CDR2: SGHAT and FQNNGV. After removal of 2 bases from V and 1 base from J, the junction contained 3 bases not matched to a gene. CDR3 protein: CASSLTQGENTEAFF. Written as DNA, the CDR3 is TGTGCCAGCAGCTTAACACAGGGGGAGAACACTGAAGCTTTCTTT.

The CDR3 DNA reads as TGTGCCAGCAGCCCGGGACTGGCGGGAAATGAGCAGTTCTTC. It translates to CASSPGLAGNEQFF. The V and J genes are TRBV11-3 and TRBJ2-1, with D perhaps matching TRBD2 (6 bases). V lost 5 bases, J lost 7 bases, and 15 bases lay in between. Germline loops: CDR1 SGHNT, CDR2 YENEEA. This CDR3 region has 14 residues.

Here the CDR3 reads CASSPGTGGSVTQYF. CDR3 coding DNA: TGTGCCAGCAGTCCGGGGACAGGCGGGAGCGTGACCCAGTACTTC. The chain is built from TRBV27 and TRBJ2-5, with TRBD1 as a possible D gene (8 bases). CDR3 length equals 15 residues. CDR1 is MNHEY, CDR2 SMNVEV, per germline (reference sequence). V dropped 5 bases and J dropped 7 bases, with 20 bases sitting between them.

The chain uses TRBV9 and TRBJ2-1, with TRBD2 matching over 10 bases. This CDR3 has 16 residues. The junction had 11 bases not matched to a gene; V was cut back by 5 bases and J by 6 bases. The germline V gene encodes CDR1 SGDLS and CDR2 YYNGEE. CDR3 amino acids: CASSHNSGRNGNEQFF. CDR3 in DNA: TGTGCCAGCAGTCATAATAGCGGGAGGAATGGCAATGAGCAGTTCTTC. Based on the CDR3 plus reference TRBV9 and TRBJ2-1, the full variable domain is DSGVTQTPKHLITATGQRVTLRCSPRSGDLSVYWYQQSLDQGLQFLIQYYNGEERAKGNILERFSAQQFPDLHSELNLSSLELGDSALYFCASSHNSGRNGNEQFFGPGTRLTVL.

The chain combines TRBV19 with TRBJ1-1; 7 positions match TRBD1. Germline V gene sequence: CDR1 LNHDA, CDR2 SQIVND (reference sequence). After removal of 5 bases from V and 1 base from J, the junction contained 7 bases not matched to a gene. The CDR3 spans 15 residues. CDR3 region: CASSRLQGTNTEAFF. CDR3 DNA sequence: TGTGCCAGTAGTCGCTTACAGGGGACGAACACTGAAGCTTTCTTT.

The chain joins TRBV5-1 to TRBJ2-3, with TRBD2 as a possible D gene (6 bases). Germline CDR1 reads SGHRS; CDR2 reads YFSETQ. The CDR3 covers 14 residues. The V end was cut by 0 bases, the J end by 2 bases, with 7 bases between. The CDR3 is CASSLGGDTDTQYF. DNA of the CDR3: TGCGCCAGCAGCTTGGGGGGGGACACAGATACGCAGTATTTT.

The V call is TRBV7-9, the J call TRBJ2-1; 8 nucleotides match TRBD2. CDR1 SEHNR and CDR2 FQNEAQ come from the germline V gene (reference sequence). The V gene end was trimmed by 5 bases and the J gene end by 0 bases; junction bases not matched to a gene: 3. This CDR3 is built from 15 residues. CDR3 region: CASSISGTSYNEQFF. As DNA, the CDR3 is TGTGCCAGCAGCATTAGCGGGACCTCCTACAATGAGCAGTTCTTC.

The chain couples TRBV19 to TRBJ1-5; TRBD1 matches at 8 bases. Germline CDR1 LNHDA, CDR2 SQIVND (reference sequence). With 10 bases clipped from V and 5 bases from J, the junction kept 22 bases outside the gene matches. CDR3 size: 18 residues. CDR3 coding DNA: TGTGCCACCCCTGGGCAGGACAGGGCCCATAAAGGAGATCAGCCCCAGCATTTT. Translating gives CATPGQDRAHKGDQPQHF.

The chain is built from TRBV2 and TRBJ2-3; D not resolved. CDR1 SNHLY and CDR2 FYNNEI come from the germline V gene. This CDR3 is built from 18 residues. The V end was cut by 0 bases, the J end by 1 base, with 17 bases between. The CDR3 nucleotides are TGTGCCAGCAGTGAAGCAGCGTTCCACCTCCGCGGCACAGATACGCAGTATTTT. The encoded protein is CASSEAAFHLRGTDTQYF.

The CDR3, as DNA: TGTGCCAGCACTGAGACAGGGGGAAGCCAAGAGACCCAGTACTTC. Translating gives CASTETGGSQETQYF. The chain recombines TRBV28 with TRBJ2-5; 9 positions match TRBD1. The CDR3 is made up of 15 amino acids. Germline V lookup: CDR1 MDHEN, CDR2 SYDVKM. After removal of 7 bases from V and 1 base from J, the junction contained 7 bases not matched to a gene. Using reference TRBV28 and TRBJ2-5 for the parts outside the CDR3, the full variable domain is DVKVTQSSRYLVKRTGEKVFLECVQDMDHENMFWYRQDPGLGLRLIYFSYDVKMKEKGDIPEGYSVSREKKERFSLILESASTNQTSMYLCASTETGGSQETQYFGPGTRLLVL.

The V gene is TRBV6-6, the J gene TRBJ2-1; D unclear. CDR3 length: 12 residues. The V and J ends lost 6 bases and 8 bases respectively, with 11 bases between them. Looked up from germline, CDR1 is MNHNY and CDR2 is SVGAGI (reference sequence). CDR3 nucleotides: TGTGCCAGCAGGCGTACTGTCGATGAGCAGTTCTTC. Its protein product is CASRRTVDEQFF.

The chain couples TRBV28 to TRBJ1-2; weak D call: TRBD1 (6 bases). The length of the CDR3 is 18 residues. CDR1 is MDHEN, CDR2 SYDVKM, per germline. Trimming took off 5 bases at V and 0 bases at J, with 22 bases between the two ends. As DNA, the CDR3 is TGTGCCAGCAGTACCGTGGGGGGGGGCAGGCGGTCTAACTATGGCTACACCTTC. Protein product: CASSTVGGGRRSNYGYTF.

CDR3 residues: CASSLVVGGSNYGYTF. The CDR3 DNA reads as TGTGCCAGCAGCTTGGTGGTCGGCGGATCTAACTATGGCTACACCTTC. The chain uses TRBV5-6 and TRBJ1-2, with D hard to call. Germline CDR1 and CDR2: SGHDT and YYEEEE. V lost 0 bases to trimming and J lost 0 bases, with 12 bases between them. The CDR3 length is 16 residues.

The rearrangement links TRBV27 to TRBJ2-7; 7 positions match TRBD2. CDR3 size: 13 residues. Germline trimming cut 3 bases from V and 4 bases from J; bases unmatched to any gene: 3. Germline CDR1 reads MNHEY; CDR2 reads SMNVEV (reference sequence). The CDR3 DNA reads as TGTGCCAGCAGTTTCAGACTAGCTTACGAGCAGTACTTC. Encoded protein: CASSFRLAYEQYF.

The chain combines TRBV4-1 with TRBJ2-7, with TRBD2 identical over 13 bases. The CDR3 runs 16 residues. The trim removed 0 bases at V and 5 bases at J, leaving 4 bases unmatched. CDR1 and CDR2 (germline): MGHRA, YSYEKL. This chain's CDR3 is CASSQERLAGGNEQYF. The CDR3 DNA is TGCGCCAGCAGCCAAGAGAGACTAGCGGGAGGCAACGAGCAGTACTTC.

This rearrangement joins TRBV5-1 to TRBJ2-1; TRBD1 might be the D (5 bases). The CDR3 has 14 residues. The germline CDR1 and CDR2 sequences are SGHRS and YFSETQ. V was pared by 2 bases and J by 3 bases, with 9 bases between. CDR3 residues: CASSFRTNYNEQFF. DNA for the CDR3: TGCGCCAGCAGCTTCCGGACAAACTACAATGAGCAGTTCTTC.

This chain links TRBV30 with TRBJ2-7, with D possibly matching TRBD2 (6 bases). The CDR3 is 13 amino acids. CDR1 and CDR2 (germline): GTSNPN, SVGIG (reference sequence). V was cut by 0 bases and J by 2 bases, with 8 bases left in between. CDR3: CAWSVQRAYEQYF. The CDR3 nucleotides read TGTGCCTGGAGTGTACAGCGGGCCTACGAGCAGTACTTC.

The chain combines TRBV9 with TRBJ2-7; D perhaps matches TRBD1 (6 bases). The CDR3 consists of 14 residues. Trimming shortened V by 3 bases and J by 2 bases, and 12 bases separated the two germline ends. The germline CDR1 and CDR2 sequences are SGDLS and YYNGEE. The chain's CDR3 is CASSASGDPYEQYF. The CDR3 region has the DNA TGTGCCAGCAGCGCGTCAGGGGATCCCTACGAGCAGTACTTC. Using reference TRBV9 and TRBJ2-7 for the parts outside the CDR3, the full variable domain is DSGVTQTPKHLITATGQRVTLRCSPRSGDLSVYWYQQSLDQGLQFLIQYYNGEERAKGNILERFSAQQFPDLHSELNLSSLELGDSALYFCASSASGDPYEQYFGPGTRLTVT.

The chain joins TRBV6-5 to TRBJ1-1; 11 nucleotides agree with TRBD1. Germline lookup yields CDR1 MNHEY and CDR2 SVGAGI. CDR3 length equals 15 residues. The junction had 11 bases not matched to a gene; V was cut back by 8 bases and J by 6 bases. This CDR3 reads CASSGTGGWVAEAFF. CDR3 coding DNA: TGTGCCAGCTCTGGGACAGGGGGTTGGGTCGCTGAAGCTTTCTTT.

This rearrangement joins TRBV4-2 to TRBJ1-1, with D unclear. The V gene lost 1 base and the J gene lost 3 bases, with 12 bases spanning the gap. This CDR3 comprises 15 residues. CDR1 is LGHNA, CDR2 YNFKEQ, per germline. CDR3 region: CASSQGGIWDTEAFF. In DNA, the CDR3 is TGTGCCAGCAGCCAAGGCGGAATTTGGGACACTGAAGCTTTCTTT.

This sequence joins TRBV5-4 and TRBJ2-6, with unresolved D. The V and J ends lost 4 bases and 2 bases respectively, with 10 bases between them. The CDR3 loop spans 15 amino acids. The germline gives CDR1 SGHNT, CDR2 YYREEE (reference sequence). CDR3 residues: CASSPKRPGANVLTF. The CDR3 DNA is TGTGCCAGCAGCCCCAAGCGTCCTGGGGCCAACGTCCTGACTTTC.

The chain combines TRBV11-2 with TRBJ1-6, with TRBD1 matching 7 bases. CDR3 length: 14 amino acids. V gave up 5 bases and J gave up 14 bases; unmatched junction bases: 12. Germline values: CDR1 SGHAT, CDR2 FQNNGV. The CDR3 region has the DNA TGTGCCAGCAGCCCGCAGGGGGACTCTTTAGCCCTCCACTTT. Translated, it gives CASSPQGDSLALHF.

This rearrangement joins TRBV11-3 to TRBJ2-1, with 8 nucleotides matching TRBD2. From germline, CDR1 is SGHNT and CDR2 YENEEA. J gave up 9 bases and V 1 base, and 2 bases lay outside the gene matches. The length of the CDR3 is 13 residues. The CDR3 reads CASSLGAGGEQFF. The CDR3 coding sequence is TGTGCCAGCAGCTTAGGCGCGGGAGGTGAGCAGTTCTTC.

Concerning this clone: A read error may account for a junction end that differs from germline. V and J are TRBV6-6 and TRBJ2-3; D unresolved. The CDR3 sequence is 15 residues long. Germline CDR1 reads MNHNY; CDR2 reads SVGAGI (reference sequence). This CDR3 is CASTYYNLRSETQYF. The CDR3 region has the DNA TGTGCCAGCACTTACTACAACCTAAGGAGTGAAACGCAGTATTTT.

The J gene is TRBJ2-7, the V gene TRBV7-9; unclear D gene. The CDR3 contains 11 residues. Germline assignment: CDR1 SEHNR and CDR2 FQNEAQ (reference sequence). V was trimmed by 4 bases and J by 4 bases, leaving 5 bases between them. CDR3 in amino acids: CASSSTYEQYF. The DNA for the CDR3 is TGTGCCAGCAGCTCCACATACGAGCAGTACTTC. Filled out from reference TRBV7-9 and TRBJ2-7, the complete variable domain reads DTGVSQNPRHKITKRGQNVTFRCDPISEHNRLYWYRQTLGQGPEFLTYFQNEAQLEKSRLLSDRFSAERPKGSFSTLEIQRTEQGDSAMYLCASSSTYEQYFGPGTRLTVT.